This T cell receptor (beta chain) was captured in a study of cytomegalovirus exposure and HLA in healthy donors (dated by TCRdb to about 2017). A note on the overall study: The 500 to 800 repertoires of the first cohort and the 110 or so validation repertoires were produced on the same platform, according to a later analysis. The study was designed to test whether signatures of past pathogen exposure could be identified by cataloging public T cell receptors. Along with the approximately 650-subject first cohort, a separate validation cohort of over 90 different subjects was used. The study combined high-throughput TCR immunosequencing, statistical association of individual TCRs with disease status, and machine learning to predict cytomegalovirus infection status.

Libraries were prepared through the immunoSEQ multiplex PCR assay. The original pipeline was this. A statistical classification framework was developed to diagnose cytomegalovirus status using the catalog of TCR beta chain sequences. TCRdb retrieved this table from immuneACCESS and kept in-frame rearrangements only. Not all clones are present; in checked studies, unresolved V genes account for under half, and no reason is known for the remainder. That table supplies the V and J calls and clone size; D and trimming were determined from the DNA. The sample table records about 250,000 clones; roughly nine tenths of these occur just once. In total, the top ten clones hold 9.5% to 15% of the sample. Donors formed part of the validation cohort, which comprised some 120 subjects and was distinct from the first cohort of under 750 subjects. Turning to this clone: Its target antigen remains unknown. Per-base quality was not reported, and no clone a single base away is much larger than it.

Trimming takes 5 bases off V and 5 bases off J; junction bases not matched to a gene: 3. The CDR3 has 13 amino acids, counting the end cysteine and phenylalanine. The entry retains the CDR3 DNA only, 39 bases that are in frame from base 1. Looking up the germline V gene yields CDR1 SGHVS and CDR2 FNYEAQ. General study outcomes and caveats: In vitro tests confirmed that a few of the cytomegalovirus-associated TCR beta chains recognize cytomegalovirus antigens. Subsequent analysis determined that TCRs grouped into clusters in the first cohort also showed a tendency toward co-occurrence across the 120 validation repertoires, and 85% to 95% of cluster scores exceeded 0. The classifier was reported to diagnose cytomegalovirus status with high specificity and sensitivity in both the original and validation cohorts. A later analysis had no HLA typing for the validation cohort, so co-occurrence there was scored across all 110 or so repertoires. It was suggested by the authors that the approach could potentially be generalized to other disease states and immunological phenotypes. While some public TCRs were present in many individuals, most TCR sequences turned up only very rarely across donors. In the study, approximately 160 TCR beta chains were listed as associated with cytomegalovirus.

Sequencing was done on a sample of PBMCs. The receptor was derived from a man aged 18 to 30 in good health and CMV-seropositive. The sequence joins TRBV7-6 to TRBJ1-5; TRBD1 agrees with 7 junctional bases. This receptor has the CDR3 CASSPDRDQPQHF. Here is the DNA: TGTGCCAGCAGCCCTGACAGGGATCAGCCCCAGCATTTT.